A single sample gave rise to the 15 T cell receptor beta chains below, sequenced in a study of blood T cell repertoires in COVID-19. Sequencing used immunoSEQ multiplex PCR; TCRdb keeps in-frame clones, though not all of them. The table lists some 70,000 clones, 76% of them singletons. Sequencing used peripheral blood. The receptors stem from a man in his 60s with COVID-19, enrolled during active disease.

The chain employs TRBV11-3 and TRBJ2-3; 8 bases line up with TRBD2. Unmatched junction bases numbered 12, after V lost 5 bases and J lost 2 bases. The CDR3 runs 17 residues. Germline lookup yields CDR1 SGHNT and CDR2 YENEEA. The CDR3 sequence is CASSPGIDGGVTDTQYF. The CDR3, as DNA: TGTGCCAGCAGCCCTGGGATAGACGGGGGGGTCACAGATACGCAGTATTTT.

V gene TRBV19 combines with J gene TRBJ1-4; D might be TRBD1 (5 bases). Germline CDR1 LNHDA, CDR2 SQIVND (reference sequence). V was pared by 0 bases and J by 8 bases, with 13 bases between. CDR3 length equals 15 residues. CDR3 residues: CASSIEKGLREKLFF. CDR3 DNA: TGTGCCAGTAGTATAGAGAAGGGGCTTCGGGAAAAACTGTTTTTT.

V gene TRBV29-1 combines with J gene TRBJ1-1; possible D gene TRBD1, 6 bases. Deletions cut 6 bases from V and 2 bases from J, with 10 bases between. The CDR3 loop spans 12 amino acids. The germline gives CDR1 SQVTM, CDR2 ANQGSEA. Here the CDR3 reads CSVGQFNTEAFF. The DNA for the CDR3 is TGCAGCGTCGGACAGTTCAACACTGAAGCTTTCTTT. The whole variable domain, filled in from reference TRBV29-1 and TRBJ1-1, reads SAVISQKPSRDICQRGTSLTIQCQVDSQVTMMFWYRQQPGQSLTLIATANQGSEATYESGFVIDKFPISRPNLTFSTLTVSNMSPEDSSIYLCSVGQFNTEAFFGQGTRLTVV.

This clone was detected only once. The chain links TRBV5-4 to TRBJ2-1; maybe TRBD2 (5 bases). Germline V gives CDR1 SGHNT, CDR2 YYREEE (reference sequence). This CDR3 spans 15 amino acids. The V gene lost 4 bases and the J gene lost 7 bases, with 18 bases spanning the gap. The CDR3 nucleotides are TGTGCCAGCAGCCTTCGGCTAGCCGAATTGAATGAGCAGTTCTTC. Its protein is CASSLRLAELNEQFF. The complete variable domain, with remaining parts taken from reference TRBV5-4 and TRBJ2-1, reads ETGVTQSPTHLIKTRGQQVTLRCSSQSGHNTVSWYQQALGQGPQFIFQYYREEENGRGNFPPRFSGLQFPNYSSELNVNALELDDSALYLCASSLRLAELNEQFFGPGTRLTVL.

The chain uses TRBV5-6 and TRBJ1-2; TRBD1 matches at 8 bases. This CDR3 spans 15 amino acids. The V gene end was trimmed by 4 bases and the J gene end by 4 bases; junction bases not matched to a gene: 9. The germline gives CDR1 SGHDT, CDR2 YYEEEE. This chain's CDR3 is CASSIGTGRSYGYTF. Written as DNA, the CDR3 is TGTGCCAGCAGCATCGGGACAGGCCGATCCTATGGCTACACCTTC. Filled out from reference TRBV5-6 and TRBJ1-2, the complete variable domain reads DAGVTQSPTHLIKTRGQQVTLRCSPKSGHDTVSWYQQALGQGPQFIFQYYEEEERQRGNFPDRFSGHQFPNYSSELNVNALLLGDSALYLCASSIGTGRSYGYTFGSGTRLTVV.

The V call is TRBV19, the J call TRBJ2-2, with D possibly matching TRBD2 (5 bases). Germline CDR1 and CDR2: LNHDA and SQIVND (reference sequence). V lost 4 bases, J lost 0 bases, and 9 bases lay in between. This CDR3 region has 15 residues. For the CDR3, the DNA is TGTGCCAGTAGTAAGGCGGAGGCGAACACCGGGGAGCTGTTTTTT. This sequence encodes CASSKAEANTGELFF.

The V and J genes are TRBV6-5 and TRBJ2-1; the match to TRBD2 covers 11 bases. CDR3 length: 14 residues. The J segment lost 4 bases and the V segment lost 6 bases, leaving 2 bases of the junction unmatched. From germline, CDR1 is MNHEY and CDR2 SVGAGI. The DNA for the CDR3 is TGTGCCAGCAGCTCTAGCGGGGGGTACAATGAGCAGTTCTTC. Protein sequence: CASSSSGGYNEQFF.

V and J are TRBV11-2 and TRBJ2-7, with D possibly matching TRBD2 (5 bases). This CDR3 has 13 amino acids. V lost 0 bases and J 10 bases, leaving 13 bases between the germline ends. Germline-derived CDR1 and CDR2 are SGHAT and FQNNGV. The CDR3 reads CASSLDLSGGQYF. As DNA, the CDR3 is TGTGCCAGCAGCTTAGATCTGTCAGGAGGACAGTACTTC. Variable domain in full (rest from reference TRBV11-2 and TRBJ2-7): EAGVAQSPRYKIIEKRQSVAFWCNPISGHATLYWYQQILGQGPKLLIQFQNNGVVDDSQLPKDRFSAERLKGVDSTLKIQPAKLEDSAVYLCASSLDLSGGQYFGPGTRLTVT.

The V and J genes are TRBV12-3 or TRBV12-4 and TRBJ1-2, with D unresolved. V lost 3 bases and J 4 bases, leaving 9 bases between the germline ends. The CDR3 is made up of 13 amino acids. CDR3 sequence: CASSFNSVYGYTF. The CDR3 DNA sequence: TGTGCCAGCAGTTTCAACTCCGTCTATGGCTACACCTTC.

This clone was found once. The J gene is TRBJ2-7, the V gene TRBV6-5; possible D gene TRBD2, 6 bases. Trimming cost V 0 bases and J 5 bases, with 17 bases left between them. This CDR3 has 16 residues. In germline, CDR1 is MNHEY, CDR2 SVGAGI. The CDR3 DNA reads as TGTGCCAGCAGTTACTCGAGAATTGGGAGGCCCCACGAGCAGTACTTC. Its translation is CASSYSRIGRPHEQYF.

CDR3 nucleotides: TGTGCCAGCAGCTTAGGGGCTGGGACAGGGGGCGGAGATACGCAGTATTTT. As protein: CASSLGAGTGGGDTQYF. The genes are TRBV7-9 and TRBJ2-3, with 12 bases identical to TRBD1. Losses at the gene ends were 1 base for V and 5 bases for J; bases not matched to a gene: 7. The length of the CDR3 is 17 residues. Looked up from germline, CDR1 is SEHNR and CDR2 is FQNEAQ (reference sequence). Using reference TRBV7-9 and TRBJ2-3 for the parts outside the CDR3, the full variable domain is DTGVSQNPRHKITKRGQNVTFRCDPISEHNRLYWYRQTLGQGPEFLTYFQNEAQLEKSRLLSDRFSAERPKGSFSTLEIQRTEQGDSAMYLCASSLGAGTGGGDTQYFGPGTRLTVL.

This chain joins TRBV6-1 and TRBJ2-3; TRBD2 is a possible D gene (7 bases). Trimming removed 2 bases from V and 2 bases from J, with 20 bases in between. The CDR3 contains 18 residues. Per the germline V gene, CDR1 is MNHNS and CDR2 is SASEGT. CDR3 sequence: CASSEPSGAGAHTDTQYF. For the CDR3, the DNA is TGTGCCAGCAGTGAACCCTCCGGGGCGGGGGCGCACACAGATACGCAGTATTTT.

V gene TRBV2 combines with J gene TRBJ2-3; TRBD2 matches 8 bases. This CDR3 contains 13 residues. The junction had 4 bases not matched to a gene; V was cut back by 9 bases and J by 2 bases. Per the germline V gene, CDR1 is SNHLY and CDR2 is FYNNEI. The CDR3 nucleotides read TGTGCCAGGAAACTAGCGGACACAGATACGCAGTATTTT. This encodes CARKLADTDTQYF.

This clone was seen just once. V and J are TRBV7-7 and TRBJ2-2; D is perhaps TRBD1 (6 bases). CDR1 is SSHAT, CDR2 FNYEAQ, per germline (reference sequence). CDR3 length: 14 residues. V shed 5 bases and J shed 5 bases, with 12 bases lying between them. Here the CDR3 reads CASSLQRGTGELFF. In nucleotides, the CDR3 is TGTGCCAGCAGCCTGCAAAGGGGGACCGGGGAGCTGTTTTTT.

V gene TRBV11-2 combines with J gene TRBJ2-3; 15 bases are shared with TRBD2. V shed 0 bases and J 6 bases; nucleotides not matched to a gene: 7. The CDR3 length is 18 residues. The V gene's germline CDR1 is SGHAT and CDR2 FQNNGV. In nucleotides, the CDR3 is TGTGCCAGCAGCTTAGATCGAGGGACTAGCGGGGGGCCGGATACGCAGTATTTT. Residues: CASSLDRGTSGGPDTQYF.